Reported below is one TCR beta chain. Its cognate antigen is unknown. The germline CDR1 and CDR2 sequences are SGHRS and YFSETQ. The CDR3 covers 14 residues. V was shortened by 5 bases and J by 3 bases, with 13 bases between the two germline ends. This specimen comes from a study of T cell repertoires in cytomegalovirus infection. Findings and limits, study-wide: Clonotypes of TCR beta that were HLA-C-restricted and CMV-specific dominated the ex vivo response.

TCRdb used MiXCR to reprocess the reads, holding one entry per CDR3 protein. The repertoire includes 200,000 to 300,000 distinct CDR3 sequences, roughly an eighth of them detected once, and 8.5% to 10% sits in the top ten. The rearrangement uses TRBV5-1 and TRBJ2-3, with D tentatively TRBD1 (6 bases). The clonotype originates from a human donor in good health (CMV status not recorded). Some clones in this sample may be carry-over from other donors' samples. The sample taken for sequencing was PBMCs. The CDR3 DNA reads as TGCGCCAGCAGAAATGAGGACAGTACAGATACGCAGTATTTT. Translation: CASRNEDSTDTQYF. Using reference TRBV5-1 and TRBJ2-3 for the parts outside the CDR3, the full variable domain is KAGVTQTPRYLIKTRGQQVTLSCSPISGHRSVSWYQQTPGQGLQFLFEYFSETQRNKGNFPGRFSGRQFSNSRSEMNVSTLELGDSALYLCASRNEDSTDTQYFGPGTRLTVL.